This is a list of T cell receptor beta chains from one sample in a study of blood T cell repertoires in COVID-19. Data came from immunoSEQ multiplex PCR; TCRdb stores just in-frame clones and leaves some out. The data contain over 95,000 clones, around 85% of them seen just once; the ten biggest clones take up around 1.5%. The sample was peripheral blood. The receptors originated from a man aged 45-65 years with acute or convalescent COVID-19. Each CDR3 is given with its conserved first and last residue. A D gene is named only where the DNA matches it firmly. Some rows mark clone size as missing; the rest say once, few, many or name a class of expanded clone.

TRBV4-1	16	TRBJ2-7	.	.	CASSQHLGASAYEQYF	TGCGCCAGCAGCCAACATCTGGGGGCTTCGGCCTACGAGCAGTACTTC
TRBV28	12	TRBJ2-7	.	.	CASSSSSYEQYF	TGTGCCAGCAGTTCCTCTTCCTACGAGCAGTACTTC
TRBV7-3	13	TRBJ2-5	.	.	CASSSADGETQYF	TGTGCCAGCAGCTCGGCCGACGGGGAGACCCAGTACTTC
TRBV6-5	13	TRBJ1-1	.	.	CASSTDLNTEAFF	TGTGCCAGCTCGACAGACTTGAACACTGAAGCTTTCTTT
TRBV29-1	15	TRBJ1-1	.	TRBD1	CSVLTGVAMNTEAFF	TGCAGCGTTCTGACAGGGGTGGCAATGAACACTGAAGCTTTCTTT
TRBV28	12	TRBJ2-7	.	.	CASSPNRDEQYF	TGTGCCAGCAGTCCGAATCGAGACGAGCAGTACTTC
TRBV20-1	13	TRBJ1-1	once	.	CSASSQGSTEAFF	TGCAGTGCTAGTAGTCAGGGGTCCACTGAAGCTTTCTTT
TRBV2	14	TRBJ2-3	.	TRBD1	CASSEGQNTDTQYF	TGTGCCAGCAGTGAGGGACAGAACACAGATACGCAGTATTTT
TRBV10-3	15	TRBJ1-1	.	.	CAISDPTGDSSEAFF	TGTGCCATCAGTGACCCGACAGGCGACTCCTCTGAAGCTTTCTTT
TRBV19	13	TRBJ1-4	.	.	CATRRGTNEKLFF	TGTGCCACACGGAGGGGAACTAATGAAAAACTGTTTTTT
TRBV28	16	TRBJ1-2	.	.	CASSSLAGDLNYGYTF	TGTGCCAGCAGTTCCCTGGCAGGGGACCTTAACTATGGCTACACCTTC
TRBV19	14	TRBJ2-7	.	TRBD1	CATQSRTGTYEQYF	TGTGCCACCCAGTCCAGGACAGGGACCTACGAGCAGTACTTC
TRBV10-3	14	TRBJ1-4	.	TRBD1	CAISAGTVNEKLFF	TGTGCCATCAGTGCCGGGACAGTTAATGAAAAACTGTTTTTT
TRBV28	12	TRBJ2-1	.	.	CASSSLTGEQFF	TGTGCCAGCAGTTCCCTGACCGGGGAGCAGTTCTTC
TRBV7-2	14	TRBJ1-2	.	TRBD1	CASPSRTGSRGYTF	TGTGCCAGCCCCTCCCGGACAGGGAGTAGAGGCTACACCTTC
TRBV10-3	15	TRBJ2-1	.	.	CAISRLLSSYNEQFF	TGTGCCATCAGTCGACTCCTGAGCTCCTACAATGAGCAGTTCTTC